This T cell receptor beta chain was retrieved from a study of blood T cell repertoires in COVID-19. On the study more broadly: Sites across the United States, Italy and Spain contributed samples from acute and convalescent COVID-19. The cDNA or gDNA used as material had been derived from T cells, B-cell-depleted T cells, or PBMCs.

The authors' processing: How many nucleated cells were present was estimated from reference gene primer amplification. Some clones are missing from TCRdb's copy, which holds only in-frame ones; the method was immunoSEQ multiplex PCR. V, J and clone size are those of that table, while D and trimming were read from the DNA. The table records 250,000 to 400,000 clones, under 90% of them present only once. This clone has only one observation. Seattle-derived patients entered the study during active infection and were followed longitudinally. The V and J ends lost 4 bases and 0 bases respectively, with 8 bases between them. The germline gives CDR1 ENHRY, CDR2 SYGVKD. The length of the CDR3 is 14 residues.

This receptor was taken from a woman aged 30 to 39 with COVID-19, enrolled during active disease. V is TRBV10-3 and J is TRBJ2-3; D call uncertain. Sequencing input: peripheral blood. CDR3 protein: CAISGGFSTDTQYF. CDR3 in DNA: TGTGCCATCAGTGGAGGATTTAGCACAGATACGCAGTATTTT.